This TCR beta chain is from a study of T cell repertoires in cytomegalovirus infection (dated by TCRdb to the late 2010s). About the investigation overall: Peptide stimulations targeted recently identified HLA-C-restricted CMV epitopes, whose presentation resists viral immunomodulation, together with well-studied HLA-B-restricted epitopes. Donor HLA type was relevant to the analysis, because carriage of CMV infection together with the matching HLA type was indicated by public TCR beta signatures.

Taken with the paper, the label for treatment or condition translates to: in vitro stimulation with specific CMV peptide epitopes to enrich CMV-specific T cells. The paper as a whole reports these results and caveats: The ex vivo response was dominated by HLA-C-restricted CMV-specific TCR beta clonotypes, which also provided the single most frequent clonotype in two of eight donors. In both this cohort and an independent roughly 350-donor cohort, the cumulative frequency of public TCR beta family members distinguished carriers of CMV infection plus the relevant HLA type.

For this clonotype: The antigen this receptor binds is unknown. No per-base quality is available; no much larger clone lies one base away.

Data came from an Illumina HiSeq 1500. The raw public data were reprocessed by TCRdb itself: fastp quality trimming at Q25, MiXCR clonotype calling, in-frame beta chains only. Every entry covers one CDR3 protein and lists the most common genes and DNA from its rows. This sample gives some 920,000 distinct CDR3 sequences in total; under 40% of them show up just once. Of the sample, 13% is held by the ten largest clones. The germline V gene supplies CDR1 SGHDN and CDR2 FVKESK. The trim is 8 bases for V and 3 bases for J, with a gap of 17 bases between the germline ends. The CDR3 holds 15 amino acids from the cysteine to the phenylalanine. Solely the CDR3 DNA is kept, with 45 bases framed from the first base.

The chain is encoded by TRBV14 joined to TRBJ1-3; the D gene is perhaps TRBD1, from 5 matching bases. Sequencing used cultured CD8+ T cells from PBMCs, obtained from culture after CMV antigen stimulation. The receptor was isolated from a human donor in good health (CMV status not recorded). Some clones in this sample may be carry-over from other donors' samples. The nucleotide sequence is given as TGTGCCAGCGCGGGAAGGGGAGCTCATGGAAACACCATATATTTT. Its protein reads: CASAGRGAHGNTIYF.